This TCR beta chain stems from a study of spatial heterogeneity in lung cancer (dated by TCRdb to about 2019). At the level of the whole study: Beta-chain transcripts were consistently detected in greater numbers than alpha-chain transcripts, which likely reflected higher beta-chain transcript abundance. At surgery, both alpha and beta chains were TCR-sequenced in approximately 210 tumor regions, about 61 matched nontumor lung samples and 56 PBMC samples. The study quantitatively compared TCR alpha and beta repertoires across multiple tumor regions, matched nontumor lung and blood in non-small cell lung cancer. The study linked features of the TCR repertoire to counts of nonsynonymous mutations, which were determined by whole-exome sequencing of tumor tissue. In the raw uncorrected reads, each unique combination of TCR and UMI appeared more than ten times on average. The study at large found these results: Ubiquitous expanded tumor TCRs were detected in blood more often at tumor resection than at routine follow-up. Additional single-cell paired TCR alpha and beta sequencing was considered necessary to confirm, at a functional level, the hypothesis that regional TCRs recognize regional mutations.

The sample's time point label, in plain terms: sample taken at primary tumor resection. Without any cell sorting, TCR sequencing was performed on whole RNA extracted either from tumor and nontumor lung tissue or from cryopreserved PBMC samples. The donors were some 76 patients from the lung TRACERx cohort who had early-stage, untreated non-small cell lung cancer. Patients were selected for TCR sequencing only if sufficient RNA was available from at least two tumor regions. Trimming costs V 6 bases and J 6 bases, and their ends lie 15 bases apart. The germline V gene provides CDR1 MDHEN and CDR2 SYDVKM. The CDR3 holds 14 amino acids from the cysteine to the phenylalanine. Left in the record is the CDR3 DNA by itself, 42 bases read in frame from the first base. As regards this clonotype: This receptor's antigen is unknown. Per-base quality was not reported, and no clone a single base away is much larger than it.

The library came from 5' RACE. Reads for this sample came from a NextSeq 500. In the TCR library protocol, a unique molecular identifier was attached to each TCR cDNA molecule so that PCR and sequencing errors could be corrected. Turning to the authors' computational methods: Decombinator tools were used for TCR identification, UMI-based error correction and CDR3 extraction. TCRs above a frequency of 2 per 1,000, corresponding to the top 1% of the tumor frequency distribution, were defined as expanded. Renyi diversity was computed with the R vegan package after each repertoire had been subsampled 100 times to 5,000 TCRs. CDR3 similarity networks were built from amino acid triplet string-kernel similarity, connecting CDR3s with pairwise similarity above 0.82. TCRdb reran the public reads through fastp at Q25 and MiXCR, keeping productive beta chains. Each CDR3 protein appears once, grouped with its most common genes and DNA. Clone size and V and J calls follow TCRdb, not the original study. Within this sample are over 75,000 distinct CDR3 sequences, with approximately 21% of them counted one time only. The ten largest account for less than 7.5% of the sample.

The clonotype originates from a male donor with early-stage non-small cell lung cancer. Recombination connected TRBV28 to TRBJ1-5; possibly the D gene is TRBD1, per 5 matching bases. The sequenced sample was PBMCs, obtained at surgery. The DNA is TGTGCCAGCAGCCAAGACGGAGGGACTCAGCCCCAGCATTTT. Its translation is CASSQDGGTQPQHF. Full variable domain (CDR3 extended with the reference TRBV28 and TRBJ1-5 proteins): DVKVTQSSRYLVKRTGEKVFLECVQDMDHENMFWYRQDPGLGLRLIYFSYDVKMKEKGDIPEGYSVSREKKERFSLILESASTNQTSMYLCASSQDGGTQPQHFGDGTRLSIL.